The T cell receptor (beta chain) under discussion was sequenced for a study of blood T cells in healthy people across ages. This clonotype was found a few times. Caucasian, healthy and from Russia, the donors were aged between roughly 6 and 100. Trimming cost V 1 base and J 4 bases, with 11 bases left between them. CDR3 length: 14 residues. Germline lookup yields CDR1 MDHEN and CDR2 SYDVKM. A second PCR, run for about 7 to 11 cycles, used a sample-barcoded 5' primer plus a J-beta primer mix. TCRdb recomputed calls from the 5' RACE reads with MiXCR, one row per CDR3 protein. The sample consists of some 1,000,000 distinct CDR3 sequences, around 25% of them appearing once. The data were also submitted as part of a second study, on T cells of mothers and their children. As that report states: RNA extracted was entirely used for cDNA synthesis, roughly 1.6 ug per 15 ul. Sample barcodes and 2-4 random nucleotides were added by the M1S primer of the second PCR.

The sample was blood. This receptor was identified in a girl aged 2 to 10 in good health. V usage is TRBV28 and J usage is TRBJ2-7; TRBD1 might be the D (6 bases). CDR3 coding DNA: TGTGCCAGCAGTTTATTCCAGGGGTCTTACGAGCAGTACTTC. Its protein is CASSLFQGSYEQYF.